Each of the 13 T cell receptor beta chains below was sequenced from the same sample in a study of CD8 T cells in Susac syndrome. RNA was extracted with the RNeasy kit, and a quantity of roughly 0.5 to 1 ug was reverse transcribed using random hexamers. MiXCR was run by TCRdb on the immunoSEQ multiplex PCR reads, yielding one entry per CDR3 protein. The data show about 77,000 distinct CDR3 sequences, about 93% seen once. Specimen: CD4+ T cells from PBMCs. Receptors originate from a human donor with Susac syndrome.

The chain joins TRBV7-6 to TRBJ2-7, with 12 bases that match TRBD2. The length of the CDR3 is 18 residues. V shed 2 bases and J 2 bases; nucleotides not matched to a gene: 10. Germline V gene data show CDR1 as SGHVS and CDR2 as FNYEAQ. In DNA form, the CDR3 reads TGTGCCAGCAGCTTAAGGGGACTAGCGGGCCCGTGGACCTACGAGCAGTACTTC. It codes for CASSLRGLAGPWTYEQYF.

This clonotype was seen only a few times. The V call is TRBV28, the J call TRBJ2-1; tentatively, D is TRBD2 (6 bases). Germline V gives CDR1 MDHEN, CDR2 SYDVKM. Trimming stripped 5 bases from V and 0 bases from J, with 11 bases between. The CDR3 has 15 residues. As DNA, the CDR3 is TGTGCCAGCAGTGTGGACGGGAGCTCCTACAATGAGCAGTTCTTC. It specifies CASSVDGSSYNEQFF.

CDR3 amino acids: CASGGRNSNQPQHF. The CDR3 coding sequence is TGTGCCAGCGGGGGACGGAATAGCAATCAGCCCCAGCATTTT. The chain is built from TRBV25-1 and TRBJ1-5, with D perhaps matching TRBD1 (5 bases). This CDR3 is built from 14 residues. Germline loops: CDR1 MGHDK, CDR2 SYGVNS. V was trimmed by 8 bases and J by 0 bases, leaving 11 bases between them.

V usage is TRBV25-1 and J usage is TRBJ2-5; the D gene could be TRBD1 or TRBD2 (7 bases each). The CDR3 extends over 14 amino acids. V lost 4 bases to trimming and J lost 4 bases, with 13 bases between them. Germline CDR1 and CDR2: MGHDK and SYGVNS. The CDR3 coding sequence is TGTGCCAGCAGTGTACAGGGGAGGGGAGAGACCCAGTACTTC. Translation gives CASSVQGRGETQYF.

This chain uses TRBV6-5 with TRBJ2-5; possible D gene TRBD2, 5 bases. Trimming took 8 bases from V and 2 from J, leaving 15 bases between them. CDR3 size: 14 residues. Per the germline V gene, CDR1 is MNHEY and CDR2 is SVGAGI. In nucleotides, the CDR3 is TGTGCCAGCGGCCGGGCTGGCGGGCAAGAGACCCAGTACTTC. Translating gives CASGRAGGQETQYF.

The V gene is TRBV7-8, the J gene TRBJ1-1; the match to TRBD1 covers 7 bases. CDR1 and CDR2 (germline): SGHVS, FQNEAQ. After removal of 1 base from V and 5 bases from J, the junction contained 7 bases not matched to a gene. The CDR3 spans 15 residues. The CDR3 DNA reads as TGTGCCAGCAGCTTAGTAGTAGGGGGCCGGACTGAAGCTTTCTTT. This encodes CASSLVVGGRTEAFF.

J is TRBJ1-2 and V is TRBV9; D perhaps matches TRBD1 (6 bases). The germline gives CDR1 SGDLS, CDR2 YYNGEE. The CDR3 loop spans 15 amino acids. The ends were cut back, 3 bases at V and 0 bases at J, with 12 bases in the middle. The CDR3 sequence is CASSAVGGSNYGYTF. The CDR3 DNA sequence: TGTGCCAGCAGCGCCGTAGGGGGGTCTAACTATGGCTACACCTTC.

The genes are TRBV20-1 and TRBJ2-1; TRBD2 might be the D (6 bases). The CDR3 totals 17 residues. Germline loops: CDR1 DFQATT, CDR2 SNEGSKA (reference sequence). V was pared by 0 bases and J by 5 bases, with 20 bases between. The CDR3 loop is CSARDVRGGVANNEQFF. The DNA of the CDR3 is TGCAGTGCTAGAGATGTCCGGGGCGGGGTAGCCAACAATGAGCAGTTCTTC.

This chain connects TRBV7-6 to TRBJ2-7, with a weak D call TRBD2 (6 bases). The V end lost 1 base, the J end lost 0 bases, and 10 bases lay between the germline ends. The CDR3 consists of 15 residues. In germline, CDR1 is SGHVS, CDR2 FNYEAQ. The CDR3 DNA reads TGTGCCAGCAGCTTAGACAGCGGGTTCTCCTACGAGCAGTACTTC. Protein: CASSLDSGFSYEQYF.

This clonotype was detected once. The gene calls are TRBV5-6 and TRBJ1-2; D is ambiguous. Looked up from germline, CDR1 is SGHDT and CDR2 is YYEEEE. Trimming took off 2 bases at V and 8 bases at J, with 10 bases between the two ends. CDR3 length: 12 amino acids. CDR3 in amino acids: CASSLDFLGYTF. CDR3 nucleotide sequence: TGTGCCAGCAGCTTAGACTTCTTGGGCTACACCTTC.

The V call is TRBV9, the J call TRBJ2-3; D may be TRBD2 (6 bases). The CDR3 runs 16 residues. CDR1 SGDLS and CDR2 YYNGEE come from the germline V gene. The V end was cut by 0 bases, the J end by 4 bases, with 15 bases between. The CDR3 reads CASSVDNGRDSDTQYF. CDR3 nucleotide sequence: TGTGCCAGCAGCGTAGATAACGGGAGAGACTCAGATACGCAGTATTTT. The full variable domain, its missing parts supplied by reference TRBV9 and TRBJ2-3, is DSGVTQTPKHLITATGQRVTLRCSPRSGDLSVYWYQQSLDQGLQFLIQYYNGEERAKGNILERFSAQQFPDLHSELNLSSLELGDSALYFCASSVDNGRDSDTQYFGPGTRLTVL.

The rearrangement joins TRBV24-1 to TRBJ1-4; D is ambiguous. The CDR3 has 15 residues. V was clipped by 7 bases and J by 8 bases, with 19 bases between them. CDR1 KGHDR and CDR2 SFDVKD come from the germline V gene. The DNA of the CDR3 is TGTGCCACCAGGATCCTAGGGCTTTCAAGGGAAAAACTGTTTTTT. Amino acid sequence: CATRILGLSREKLFF.

The gene calls are TRBV6-2 or TRBV6-3 and TRBJ2-7; TRBD2 aligns across 11 bases. The CDR3 is made up of 16 amino acids. With 4 bases clipped from V and 0 bases from J, the junction kept 5 bases outside the gene matches. Germline values: CDR1 MNHEY, CDR2 SVGEGT. The CDR3 region is CASSSRTSGSSYEQYF. DNA for the CDR3: TGTGCCAGCAGTTCCAGGACTAGCGGGTCCTCCTACGAGCAGTACTTC.